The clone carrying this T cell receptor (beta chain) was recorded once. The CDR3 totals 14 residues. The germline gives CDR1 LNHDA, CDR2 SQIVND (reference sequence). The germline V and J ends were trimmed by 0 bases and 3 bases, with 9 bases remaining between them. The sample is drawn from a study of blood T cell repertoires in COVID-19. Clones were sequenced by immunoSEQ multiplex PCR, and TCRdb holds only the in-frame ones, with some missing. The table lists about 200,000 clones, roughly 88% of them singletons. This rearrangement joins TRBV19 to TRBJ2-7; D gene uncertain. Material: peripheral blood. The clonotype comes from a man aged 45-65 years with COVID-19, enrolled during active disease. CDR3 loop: CASSIEDTFYEQYF. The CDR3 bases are TGTGCCAGTAGTATAGAAGACACCTTCTACGAGCAGTACTTC.